The present T cell receptor beta chain was sequenced within a study of blood T cell repertoires in COVID-19. Libraries were prepared by immunoSEQ multiplex PCR; TCRdb keeps only in-frame clonotypes and omits some of them. The table lists under 350,000 clones, roughly 86% of them singletons. The CDR3 has 17 amino acids. The germline V and J ends were trimmed by 0 bases and 1 base, with 15 bases remaining between them. Germline V CDR1 and CDR2: LNHNV, YYDKDF (reference sequence). The chain combines TRBV15 with TRBJ1-2; D gene ambiguous. Sequencing input: PBMCs or T cells enriched from blood (not recorded which). The clonotype originates from a woman between 18 and 30 years old who had recovered from COVID-19. CDR3 sequence: CATSRDRGQRINYGYTF. In DNA form, the CDR3 reads TGTGCCACCAGCAGAGATCGCGGGCAGCGTATTAACTATGGCTACACCTTC.